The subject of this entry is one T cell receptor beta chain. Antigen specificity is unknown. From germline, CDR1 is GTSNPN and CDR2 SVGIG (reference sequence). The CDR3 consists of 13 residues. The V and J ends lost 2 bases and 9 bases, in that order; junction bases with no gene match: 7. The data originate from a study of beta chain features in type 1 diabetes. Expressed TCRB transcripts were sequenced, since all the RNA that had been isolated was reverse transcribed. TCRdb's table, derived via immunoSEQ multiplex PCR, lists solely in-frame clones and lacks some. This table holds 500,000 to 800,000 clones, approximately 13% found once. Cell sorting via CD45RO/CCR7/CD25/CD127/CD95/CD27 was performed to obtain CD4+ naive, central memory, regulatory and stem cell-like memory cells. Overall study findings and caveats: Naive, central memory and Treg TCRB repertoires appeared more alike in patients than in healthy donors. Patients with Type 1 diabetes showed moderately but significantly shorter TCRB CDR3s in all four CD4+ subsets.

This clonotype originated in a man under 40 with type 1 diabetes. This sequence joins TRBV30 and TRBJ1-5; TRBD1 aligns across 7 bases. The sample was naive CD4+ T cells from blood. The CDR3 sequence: CAWSTGALVPQHF. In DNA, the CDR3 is TGTGCCTGGAGTACAGGGGCCTTAGTGCCCCAGCATTTT.